This T cell receptor beta chain was captured by sequencing in a study of CD8+ T cells in alopecia areata. Whole-study context: Treatment ran 6 to 18 months, with 6 months of follow-up afterward. Study-wide points: Persistence in scalp and blood during tofacitinib was observed for many expanded lesional clones. Scalp data also include sequences from resident alphabeta T cells of normal skin.

With respect to this clone: The target antigen is unknown.

Extracted from the samples, RNA was reverse transcribed into cDNA to serve as the sequencing template. Sequencing was performed with immunoSEQ multiplex PCR; in TCRdb, only in-frame clones are kept and a portion is missing. This table has 200,000 to 250,000 clones, over 60% appearing once. V lost 0 bases and J lost 6, with 9 bases in between. The CDR3 runs 12 residues. Germline CDR1 and CDR2: SQVTM and ANQGSEA. The treatment: oral pan-JAK inhibitor, 5-10 mg twice daily. Specimens obtained from alopecia areata patients comprised lesional scalp punch biopsies and peripheral blood. The input for sequencing was CD4+ T cells sorted from blood, taken at week 44, from a patient treated with tofacitinib. This chain links TRBV29-1 with TRBJ2-7; possible D gene TRBD1, 6 bases. The origin of this receptor is a human donor with alopecia areata. The CDR3 protein is CSVEDQGSEQYF. In DNA, the CDR3 is TGCAGCGTTGAAGACCAGGGGAGCGAGCAGTACTTC.